Following are 27 T cell receptor beta chains from one sample sequenced in a study of cytomegalovirus exposure and HLA in healthy donors. The study ran its PCR with 60 Vbeta and 13 Jbeta primers. This table comes from immunoSEQ multiplex PCR, and its TCRdb copy is limited to in-frame clones, with some not included. The repertoire holds 100,000 to 150,000 clones, with around 77% as singletons. Material: PBMCs. The receptors here all came from a man aged 45 to 65 in good health and CMV-seropositive.

The J gene is TRBJ2-2, the V gene TRBV7-6; 11 bases agree with TRBD2. The germline gives CDR1 SGHVS, CDR2 FNYEAQ. V trimming: 1 base; J trimming: 4 bases; junction bases outside the gene matches: 5. CDR3 size: 17 residues. This CDR3 reads CASSLVSGGARTGELFF. CDR3 DNA: TGTGCCAGCAGCTTAGTTAGCGGGGGGGCCCGCACCGGGGAGCTGTTTTTT.

The chain employs TRBV28 and TRBJ2-7; possibly TRBD2 for D (6 bases). Trimming shortened V by 8 bases and J by 0 bases, and 14 bases separated the two germline ends. This CDR3 is built from 14 residues. Germline V lookup: CDR1 MDHEN, CDR2 SYDVKM. CDR3 in DNA: TGTGCCAGCCTTAGTGGGGGGTTCTCCTACGAGCAGTACTTC. Encoded protein: CASLSGGFSYEQYF. Filled out from reference TRBV28 and TRBJ2-7, the complete variable domain reads DVKVTQSSRYLVKRTGEKVFLECVQDMDHENMFWYRQDPGLGLRLIYFSYDVKMKEKGDIPEGYSVSREKKERFSLILESASTNQTSMYLCASLSGGFSYEQYFGPGTRLTVT.

This sequence joins TRBV5-8 and TRBJ2-7; 7 bases match TRBD1. The trim removed 4 bases at V and 4 bases at J, leaving 8 bases unmatched. Germline lookup yields CDR1 SGHTS and CDR2 YDEGEE. The CDR3 runs to 14 residues. In DNA, the CDR3 is TGTGCCAGCAGCCCCCTGGACAGGTCTTACGAGCAGTACTTC. As protein: CASSPLDRSYEQYF. The variable domain in full, with the rest retrieved from reference TRBV5-8 and TRBJ2-7, is EAGVTQSPTHLIKTRGQQATLRCSPISGHTSVYWYQQALGLGLQFLLWYDEGEERNRGNFPPRFSGRQFPNYSSELNVNALELEDSALYLCASSPLDRSYEQYFGPGTRLTVT.

This chain joins TRBV11-2 and TRBJ1-4, with no clear D. Germline V gives CDR1 SGHAT, CDR2 FQNNGV. CDR3 length equals 12 residues. Trimming removed 4 bases from V and 5 bases from J, with 5 bases in between. CDR3 sequence: CASSSSNEKLFF. The CDR3 nucleotides are TGTGCCAGCAGCTCGTCCAATGAAAAACTGTTTTTT.

The chain recombines TRBV19 with TRBJ1-2; TRBD1 matches 8 bases. This CDR3 spans 14 amino acids. The J segment lost 10 bases and the V segment lost 5 bases, leaving 12 bases of the junction unmatched. From germline, CDR1 is LNHDA and CDR2 SQIVND (reference sequence). This CDR3 is CASSGPQGAAVYTF. The DNA for the CDR3 is TGTGCCAGTAGTGGCCCCCAGGGGGCGGCCGTCTACACCTTC.

This chain links TRBV11-2 with TRBJ1-5, with 10 positions matching TRBD1. Germline CDR1 SGHAT, CDR2 FQNNGV. The CDR3 has 17 residues. Germline trimming cut 5 bases from V and 3 bases from J; bases unmatched to any gene: 10. CDR3 in amino acids: CASSKDRGPPLNQPQHF. CDR3 bases: TGTGCCAGCAGCAAAGACAGGGGGCCGCCCCTCAATCAGCCCCAGCATTTT.

V is TRBV2 and J is TRBJ1-1; 10 bases line up with TRBD1. J gave up 1 base and V 6 bases, and 8 bases lay outside the gene matches. There are 16 residues in the CDR3. Germline V CDR1 and CDR2: SNHLY, FYNNEI. The CDR3 nucleotides read TGTGCCAGCAGAGCAACCCGGGACAGGGGGAACACTGAAGCTTTCTTT. Translating gives CASRATRDRGNTEAFF.

The rearrangement joins TRBV11-2 to TRBJ2-1; 14 nucleotides align to TRBD2. Trimming at V came to 3 bases and at J to 3 bases, leaving 7 bases not matched to a gene. CDR3 length: 18 residues. Germline-derived CDR1 and CDR2 are SGHAT and FQNNGV. CDR3 DNA: TGTGCCAGCAGCTTGACTAGCGGGGGGGCCGGAGTCTACAATGAGCAGTTCTTC. Protein sequence: CASSLTSGGAGVYNEQFF.

The chain has TRBV9 and TRBJ2-3, with a tentative D call TRBD2 (5 bases). Looked up from germline, CDR1 is SGDLS and CDR2 is YYNGEE. Trimming removed 3 bases from V and 1 base from J, with 18 bases in between. This CDR3 has 17 residues. The CDR3 DNA sequence: TGTGCCAGCAGCGCCTACTGGACGGGGTCGCGCACAGATACGCAGTATTTT. It is translated as CASSAYWTGSRTDTQYF.

CDR3 coding DNA: TGTGCCAGCAGCTTAGGAAGTAGTTTTTCTGAAGCTTTCTTT. This codes for CASSLGSSFSEAFF. This sequence joins TRBV7-2 and TRBJ1-1; D gene ambiguous. The CDR3 is 14 amino acids. Trimming cost V 1 base and J 6 bases, with 12 bases left between them. CDR1 and CDR2 from the germline V gene are SGHTA and FQGNSA.

The V and J genes are TRBV27 and TRBJ2-3; no clear D. The CDR3 runs 12 residues. Trimming took 8 bases from V and 7 from J, leaving 13 bases between them. The germline gives CDR1 MNHEY, CDR2 SMNVEV (reference sequence). The CDR3 is CASGLPGNTQYF. CDR3 DNA sequence: TGTGCCAGCGGGTTGCCAGGAAATACGCAGTATTTT.

The chain uses TRBV27 and TRBJ1-5, with D perhaps matching TRBD1 (5 bases). The V gene's germline CDR1 is MNHEY and CDR2 SMNVEV (reference sequence). The CDR3 covers 15 residues. Trimming cost V 8 bases and J 5 bases, with 19 bases left between them. The CDR3 loop is CASSPTRRDYQPQHF. In DNA form, the CDR3 reads TGTGCCAGCTCCCCTACCCGACGGGACTATCAGCCCCAGCATTTT.

In the case of this clone: The same CDR3 arises from other DNA sequences in this sample as well. The gene calls are TRBV5-4 and TRBJ1-1, with D possibly being TRBD1 (5 bases). CDR3 length: 14 residues. V was cut by 2 bases and J by 2 bases, with 10 bases left in between. The germline CDR1 and CDR2 sequences are SGHNT and YYREEE (reference sequence). Written as DNA, the CDR3 is TGTGCCAGCAGCTTTGGGGGGTTAAACACTGAAGCTTTCTTT. This encodes CASSFGGLNTEAFF.

The rearrangement links TRBV7-9 to TRBJ1-3; D is uncertain. Between the trimmed V and J ends, which lost 5 bases and 0 bases, there was a span of 11 bases. Germline V gene data show CDR1 as SEHNR and CDR2 as FQNEAQ (reference sequence). The CDR3 extends over 15 amino acids. Written as DNA, the CDR3 is TGTGCCAGCAGCCCCCCAGGTAACTCTGGAAACACCATATATTTT. Translation: CASSPPGNSGNTIYF.

This clone turned up a few times. The chain joins TRBV7-2 to TRBJ2-1, with D perhaps TRBD1 (6 bases). Germline CDR1 and CDR2: SGHTA and FQGNSA. This CDR3 comprises 15 residues. V lost 2 bases to trimming and J lost 0 bases, with 8 bases between them. The CDR3 loop is CASSLQGISYNEQFF. Written as DNA, the CDR3 is TGTGCCAGCAGCTTACAGGGGATCTCCTACAATGAGCAGTTCTTC. Full variable domain (remainder filled in from reference TRBV7-2 and TRBJ2-1): GAGVSQSPSNKVTEKGKDVELRCDPISGHTALYWYRQSLGQGLEFLIYFQGNSAPDKSGLPSDRFSAERTGGSVSTLTIQRTQQEDSAVYLCASSLQGISYNEQFFGPGTRLTVL.

The gene calls are TRBV28 and TRBJ2-1; TRBD2 matches 8 bases. Per germline, CDR1 MDHEN and CDR2 SYDVKM. CDR3 length equals 15 residues. V lost 7 bases, J lost 10 bases, and 15 bases stayed unmatched. The CDR3 loop is CASKTPSGFVGEQFF. The DNA for the CDR3 is TGTGCCAGCAAGACTCCTAGCGGGTTCGTGGGGGAGCAGTTCTTC.

This clone came up a few times. The rearrangement uses TRBV5-1 and TRBJ1-5, with D possibly matching TRBD1 (5 bases). The CDR3 consists of 14 residues. Between the trimmed V and J ends, which lost 0 bases and 9 bases, there was a span of 13 bases. Germline V CDR1 and CDR2: SGHRS, YFSETQ. Here the CDR3 reads CASSLDGGGRPQHF. In nucleotides, the CDR3 is TGCGCCAGCAGCTTGGATGGGGGGGGGAGGCCCCAGCATTTT.

The chain has TRBV7-2 and TRBJ1-5; 8 bases map to TRBD1. Trimming took 5 bases from V and 3 from J; bases not matched to a gene: 6. Germline V gene sequence: CDR1 SGHTA, CDR2 FQGNSA. This CDR3 is built from 15 residues. The DNA of the CDR3 is TGTGCCAGCAGCCCCGGACAGGGCCTCAATCAGCCCCAGCATTTT. Translation gives CASSPGQGLNQPQHF.

CDR3 region: CASSYSAGGTQETQYF. The CDR3 DNA reads TGTGCCAGCAGTTACTCCGCGGGGGGGACCCAAGAGACCCAGTACTTC. V usage is TRBV6-5 and J usage is TRBJ2-5; TRBD2 matches at 9 bases. The CDR3 is 16 amino acids. With V trimmed by 0 bases and J by 1 base, 3 bases remained unmatched. Per the germline V gene, CDR1 is MNHEY and CDR2 is SVGAGI.

This clone was counted between two and nine times. CDR3 nucleotides: TGTGCCAGCTCACATCAGGGGAAACGTTTCACCGGGGAGCTGTTTTTT. Translation gives CASSHQGKRFTGELFF. The V gene is TRBV18, the J gene TRBJ2-2, with a possible D match to TRBD1 (6 bases). The V end was cut by 4 bases, the J end by 4 bases, with 16 bases between. The CDR3 is 16 residues long. CDR1 is KGHSH and CDR2 is LQKENI in the germline V gene.

This chain connects TRBV6-1 to TRBJ2-7; 8 bases align to TRBD1. Germline CDR1 is MNHNS and CDR2 is SASEGT. CDR3 length: 14 residues. Trimming removed 3 bases from V and 4 bases from J; junction bases left unmatched: 5. CDR3 region: CASSEGQELYEQYF. In nucleotides, the CDR3 is TGTGCCAGCAGTGAGGGACAGGAGTTATACGAGCAGTACTTC.

The chain's CDR3 is CASSGTPAEAFF. In DNA, the CDR3 is TGTGCCAGCAGCGGGACACCCGCTGAAGCTTTCTTT. The V gene is TRBV5-6, the J gene TRBJ1-1, with D perhaps matching TRBD1 (6 bases). Trimming cost V 4 bases and J 6 bases, with 10 bases left between them. The CDR3 has 12 amino acids. Germline V CDR1 and CDR2: SGHDT, YYEEEE.

Concerning this clone: At one boundary the junction diverges from the germline segment, which might be a read error. The chain employs TRBV7-7 and TRBJ2-3; tentative D call: TRBD1 (7 bases). The CDR3 is 14 residues long. Per the germline V gene, CDR1 is SSHAT and CDR2 is FNYEAQ (reference sequence). CDR3 nucleotide sequence: TGTGCTAGCAGCTCCCAGGGGGGTTCGGGTACGCAGTATTTT. This gives the protein CASSSQGGSGTQYF.

The chain recombines TRBV7-2 with TRBJ2-7; D unresolved. The CDR3 length is 13 residues. Trimming took 5 bases from V and 0 from J, leaving 8 bases between them. Germline assignment: CDR1 SGHTA and CDR2 FQGNSA. CDR3 protein: CASSPPRSYEQYF. The CDR3 nucleotides read TGTGCCAGCAGCCCCCCCCGCTCCTACGAGCAGTACTTC.

This rearrangement joins TRBV7-2 to TRBJ1-5; D is unclear. The V gene lost 8 bases and the J gene lost 5 bases, with 13 bases spanning the gap. CDR3 size: 13 residues. Germline V lookup: CDR1 SGHTA, CDR2 FQGNSA. This chain's CDR3 is CASAFAGDQPQHF. CDR3 bases: TGTGCCAGCGCCTTTGCCGGGGATCAGCCCCAGCATTTT. Looking up the rest from reference TRBV7-2 and TRBJ1-5 gives the full variable domain: GAGVSQSPSNKVTEKGKDVELRCDPISGHTALYWYRQSLGQGLEFLIYFQGNSAPDKSGLPSDRFSAERTGGSVSTLTIQRTQQEDSAVYLCASAFAGDQPQHFGDGTRLSIL.

V is TRBV11-2 and J is TRBJ2-5; TRBD1 agrees at 8 bases. The V segment lost 4 bases and the J segment 5 bases; nucleotides outside the gene matches: 6. Germline assignment: CDR1 SGHAT and CDR2 FQNNGV. The CDR3 contains 14 residues. The CDR3 spells CASSWGQVVETQYF. Here the CDR3 DNA reads TGTGCCAGCAGCTGGGGACAGGTAGTGGAGACCCAGTACTTC.

In this sample, this clone turned up once. The chain combines TRBV15 with TRBJ2-3; a possible D gene is TRBD2 (6 bases). V lost 1 base and J 3 bases, leaving 17 bases between the germline ends. Germline lookup yields CDR1 LNHNV and CDR2 YYDKDF (reference sequence). There are 17 residues in the CDR3. In DNA form, the CDR3 reads TGTGCCACCAGCAGAGTTGGGACTCCCCCGGGGACAGATACGCAGTATTTT. Encoded protein: CATSRVGTPPGTDTQYF.